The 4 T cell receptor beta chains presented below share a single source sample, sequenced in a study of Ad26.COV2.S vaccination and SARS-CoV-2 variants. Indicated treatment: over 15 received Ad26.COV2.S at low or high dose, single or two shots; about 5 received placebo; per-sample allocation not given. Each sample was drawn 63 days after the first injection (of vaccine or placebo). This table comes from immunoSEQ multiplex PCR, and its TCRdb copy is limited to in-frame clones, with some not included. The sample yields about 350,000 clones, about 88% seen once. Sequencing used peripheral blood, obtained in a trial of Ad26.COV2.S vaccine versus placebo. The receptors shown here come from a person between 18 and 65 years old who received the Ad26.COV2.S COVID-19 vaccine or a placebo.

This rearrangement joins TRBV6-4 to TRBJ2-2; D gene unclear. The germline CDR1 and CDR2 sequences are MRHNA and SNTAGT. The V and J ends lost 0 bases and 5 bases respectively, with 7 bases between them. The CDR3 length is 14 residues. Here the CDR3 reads CASSDSYPTGELFF. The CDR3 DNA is TGTGCCAGCAGTGACTCGTACCCAACCGGGGAGCTGTTTTTT.

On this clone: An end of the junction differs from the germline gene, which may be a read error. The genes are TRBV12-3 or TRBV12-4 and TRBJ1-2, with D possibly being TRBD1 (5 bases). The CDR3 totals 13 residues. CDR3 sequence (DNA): TGTGCCAGCAATTTAGGACAAGTCTATGGCTACACCTTC. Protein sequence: CASNLGQVYGYTF.

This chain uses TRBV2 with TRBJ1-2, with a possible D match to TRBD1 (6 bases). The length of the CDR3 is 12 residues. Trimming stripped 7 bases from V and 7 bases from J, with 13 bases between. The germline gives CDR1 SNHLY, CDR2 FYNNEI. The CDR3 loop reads CASTGGGGGYTF. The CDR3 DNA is TGTGCCAGCACTGGGGGGGGCGGTGGCTACACCTTC.

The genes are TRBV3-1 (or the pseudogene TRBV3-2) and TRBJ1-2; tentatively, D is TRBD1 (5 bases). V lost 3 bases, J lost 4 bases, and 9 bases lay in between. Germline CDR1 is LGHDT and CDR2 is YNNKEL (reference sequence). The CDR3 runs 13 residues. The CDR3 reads CASSQARGYGYTF. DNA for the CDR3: TGTGCCAGCAGCCAGGCAAGGGGCTATGGCTACACCTTC.